A selection of T cell receptor beta chains follows, all from one sample in a study of T cell responses to AZD1222 COVID-19 vaccine. TCRdb's copy holds only in-frame clones and misses some; the assay was immunoSEQ multiplex PCR. The sample lists fewer than 150,000 clones; about 89% were seen once. Specimen: peripheral blood, collected on day 0 of AZD1222 vaccination. Source of these receptors: an adult in good health. Both conserved end residues are part of each CDR3. A D gene is named only where the DNA matches it firmly. Size tells how often a clone was seen (once, few, many) or the class of an expanded clone, and some rows leave it out.

d_gene,v_gene,abundance,j_gene,CDR3aa,CDR3nt
TRBD1,TRBV24-1,NA,TRBJ1-4,CATSEGGTGHNEKLFF,TGTGCCACCAGTGAGGGGGGGACAGGGCATAATGAAAAACTGTTTTTT
NA,TRBV2,NA,TRBJ2-1,CASVQSEQFF,TGTGCCAGCGTTCAAAGTGAGCAGTTCTTC
TRBD1,TRBV19,NA,TRBJ1-5,CASSISDRGFGQPQHF,TGTGCCAGTAGTATTTCGGACAGGGGATTCGGTCAGCCCCAGCATTTT
NA,TRBV24-1,NA,TRBJ2-7,CATSDSRSISDEQYF,TGTGCCACCAGTGATTCACGGAGTATTTCCGACGAGCAGTACTTC
NA,TRBV19,NA,TRBJ1-2,CATSISGTAGGYTF,TGTGCCACCTCGATCTCCGGGACGGCCGGCGGCTACACCTTC
NA,TRBV14,NA,TRBJ2-7,CASSQVWTEQYF,TGTGCCAGCAGCCAAGTCTGGACCGAGCAGTACTTC
NA,TRBV19,NA,TRBJ1-4,CASTSSGSWGEKLFF,TGTGCCAGTACCTCCTCCGGGTCCTGGGGTGAAAAACTGTTTTTT
NA,TRBV6-5,NA,TRBJ1-4,CASRMAQGDEKLFF,TGTGCCAGCCGTATGGCACAGGGAGATGAAAAACTGTTTTTT
TRBD2,TRBV10-3,NA,TRBJ2-7,CAIAPGLAGRDEQYF,TGTGCCATCGCACCGGGACTAGCGGGACGGGACGAGCAGTACTTC
NA,TRBV5-8,NA,TRBJ1-1,CASSLGQRVKIEAFF,TGTGCCAGCAGCTTGGGGCAGCGTGTCAAGATTGAAGCTTTCTTT
NA,TRBV6-5,NA,TRBJ2-2,CASSYSTRNTGELFF,TGTGCCAGCAGTTACTCGACTAGAAACACCGGGGAGCTGTTTTTT
NA,TRBV6-5,NA,TRBJ2-5,CASSYGRGMLETQYF,TGTGCCAGCAGTTACGGGCGTGGGATGTTAGAGACCCAGTACTTC
NA,TRBV7-8,few,TRBJ1-2,CASSYGSDGYTF,TGTGCCAGCAGCTACGGGTCTGATGGCTACACCTTC
NA,TRBV29-1,few,TRBJ1-2,CSVDMEFSYGYTF,TGCAGCGTTGATATGGAGTTCTCTTATGGCTACACCTTC
NA,TRBV28,once,TRBJ1-5,CASSKDGTAPYSNQPQHF,TGTGCCAGCAGTAAGGATGGGACCGCTCCTTATAGCAATCAGCCCCAGCATTTT
TRBD2,TRBV5-1,NA,TRBJ2-3,CASSSGLAGFTDTQYF,TGCGCCAGCAGCAGCGGACTAGCGGGATTCACAGATACGCAGTATTTT
NA,TRBV6-4,NA,TRBJ2-2,CASSDLGTNTGELFF,TGTGCCAGCAGTGACTTGGGAACTAACACCGGGGAGCTGTTTTTT
NA,TRBV10-1,NA,TRBJ2-7,CASILSSYEQYF,TGCGCCAGCATTCTAAGCTCCTACGAGCAGTACTTC
NA,TRBV2,NA,TRBJ1-2,CASSEADSLALYTYGYTF,TGTGCCAGCAGTGAAGCCGACAGCCTAGCATTATACACGTATGGCTACACCTTC
TRBD1,TRBV30,few,TRBJ1-3,CAWSRTGGNTIYF,TGTGCCTGGAGTAGGACAGGGGGGAACACCATATATTTT
NA,TRBV11-2,NA,TRBJ1-3,CASRSISDRSSGNTIYF,TGTGCCAGCAGATCTATCTCCGACAGGAGCTCTGGAAACACCATATATTTT
TRBD2,TRBV10-3,NA,TRBJ2-3,CAISESAGASTDTQYF,TGTGCCATCAGTGAGTCAGCGGGGGCAAGCACAGATACGCAGTATTTT
NA,TRBV11-3,once,TRBJ2-1,CASSLGRVGEQFF,TGTGCCAGCAGCTTAGGGCGGGTTGGTGAGCAGTTCTTC
NA,TRBV15,NA,TRBJ2-7,CATKKGPGADYEQYF,TGTGCCACCAAAAAGGGCCCGGGGGCCGACTACGAGCAGTACTTC
NA,TRBV9,NA,TRBJ1-1,CASSSTHAGVTEAFF,TGTGCCAGCAGCTCGACTCATGCAGGGGTCACTGAAGCTTTCTTT
NA,TRBV6-4,NA,TRBJ2-1,CASSDRQESYNEQFF,TGTGCCAGCAGTGATCGGCAGGAATCCTACAATGAGCAGTTCTTC
TRBD1,TRBV20-1,NA,TRBJ1-1,CSANRGPAFF,TGCAGTGCAAACAGGGGACCAGCTTTCTTT
NA,TRBV21-1,NA,TRBJ1-4,CASSKESKELFF,TGTGCCAGCAGCAAAGAAAGTAAAGAACTGTTTTTT
TRBD1,TRBV11-3,NA,TRBJ2-3,CASAPGQGADTQYF,TGTGCCAGCGCCCCGGGACAGGGGGCAGATACGCAGTATTTT
TRBD1,TRBV5-1,NA,TRBJ2-3,CASSRGPQGADTQYF,TGCGCCAGCAGCCGGGGTCCTCAGGGGGCAGATACGCAGTATTTT
TRBD1,TRBV5-3,few,TRBJ1-2,CARSWSGTGLGYTF,TGTGCCAGAAGCTGGTCCGGGACAGGGTTGGGCTACACCTTC
NA,TRBV15,NA,TRBJ1-1,CATSKTLQSGTGEAFF,TGTGCCACCAGCAAAACTCTTCAATCGGGCACTGGTGAAGCTTTCTTT
NA,TRBV30,NA,TRBJ1-3,CAFPTKLGNTIYF,TGTGCCTTCCCAACAAAGCTCGGAAACACCATATATTTT
TRBD1,TRBV6-1,NA,TRBJ2-5,CASSALPGTGVQETQYF,TGTGCCAGCAGTGCACTGCCCGGGACAGGGGTTCAAGAGACCCAGTACTTC
NA,TRBV30,NA,TRBJ1-5,CAWSVPGRQPQHF,TGTGCCTGGAGTGTACCAGGGAGGCAGCCCCAGCATTTT
NA,TRBV28,once,TRBJ1-1,CASSLGRRTEAFF,TGTGCCAGCAGTCTGGGAAGGCGGACTGAAGCTTTCTTT
NA,TRBV9,NA,TRBJ1-3,CASSAMSGSSGNTIYF,TGTGCCAGCAGCGCTATGAGTGGCAGCTCTGGAAACACCATATATTTT
TRBD1,TRBV7-2,NA,TRBJ1-2,CASSPVGTDVYNGYTF,TGTGCCAGCAGCCCAGTGGGGACAGACGTGTACAATGGCTACACCTTC
NA,TRBV5-1,once,TRBJ1-5,CASSLGPGVNQPQHF,TGCGCCAGCAGCTTGGGACCAGGGGTCAATCAGCCCCAGCATTTT
TRBD1,TRBV6-1,NA,TRBJ1-5,CASSGRTGVSNQPQHF,TGTGCCAGCAGTGGGAGGACAGGGGTTTCGAATCAGCCCCAGCATTTT
TRBD1,TRBV6-5,NA,TRBJ1-5,CASTRTGGNQPQHF,TGTGCCAGCACTAGGACAGGGGGCAATCAGCCCCAGCATTTT
TRBD1,TRBV11-3,NA,TRBJ2-7,CASSPGQGSYEQYF,TGTGCCAGCAGCCCGGGACAGGGTTCCTACGAGCAGTACTTC
TRBD2,TRBV30,NA,TRBJ2-7,CAWSATSGEQYF,TGTGCCTGGAGTGCGACTAGCGGAGAGCAGTACTTC
TRBD1,TRBV5-3,few,TRBJ2-3,CARSLWTGLSITDTQYF,TGTGCCAGAAGCTTGTGGACAGGTTTATCTATCACAGATACGCAGTATTTT
NA,TRBV7-7,once,TRBJ2-2,CASSLAVGAGTGELFF,TGTGCTAGCAGCTTAGCTGTGGGCGCGGGCACCGGGGAGCTGTTTTTT
NA,TRBV30,NA,TRBJ1-5,CAWSVSRTVNQPQHF,TGTGCCTGGAGTGTAAGCAGGACGGTCAATCAGCCCCAGCATTTT